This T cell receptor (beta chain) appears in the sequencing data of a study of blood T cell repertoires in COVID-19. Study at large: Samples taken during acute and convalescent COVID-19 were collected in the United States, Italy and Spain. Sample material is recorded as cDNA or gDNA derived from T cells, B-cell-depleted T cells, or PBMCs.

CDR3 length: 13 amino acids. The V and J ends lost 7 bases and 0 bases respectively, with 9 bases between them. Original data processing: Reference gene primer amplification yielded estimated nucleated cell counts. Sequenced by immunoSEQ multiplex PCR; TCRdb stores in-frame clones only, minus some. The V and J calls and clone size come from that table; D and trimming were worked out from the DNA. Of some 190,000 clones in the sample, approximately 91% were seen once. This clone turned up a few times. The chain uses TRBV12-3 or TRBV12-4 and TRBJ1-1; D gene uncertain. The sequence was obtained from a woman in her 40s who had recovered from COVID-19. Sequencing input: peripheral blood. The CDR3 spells CASILTLNTEAFF. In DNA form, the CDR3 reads TGTGCCAGCATCCTGACTCTGAACACTGAAGCTTTCTTT.